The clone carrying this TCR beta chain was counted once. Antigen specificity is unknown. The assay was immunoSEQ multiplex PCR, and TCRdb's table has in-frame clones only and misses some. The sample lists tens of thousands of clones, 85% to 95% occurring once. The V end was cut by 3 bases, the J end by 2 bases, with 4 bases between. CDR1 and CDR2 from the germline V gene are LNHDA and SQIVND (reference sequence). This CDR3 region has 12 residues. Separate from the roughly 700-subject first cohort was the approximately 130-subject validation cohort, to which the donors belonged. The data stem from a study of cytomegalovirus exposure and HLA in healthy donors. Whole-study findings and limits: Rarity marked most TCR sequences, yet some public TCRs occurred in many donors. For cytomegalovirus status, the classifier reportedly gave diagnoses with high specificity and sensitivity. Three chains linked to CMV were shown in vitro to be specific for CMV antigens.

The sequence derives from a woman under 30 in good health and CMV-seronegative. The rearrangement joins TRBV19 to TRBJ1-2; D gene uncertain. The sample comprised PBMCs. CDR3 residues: CASSMRNYGYTF. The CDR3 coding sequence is TGTGCCAGTAGTATGCGGAACTATGGCTACACCTTC. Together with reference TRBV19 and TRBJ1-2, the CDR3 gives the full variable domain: DGGITQSPKYLFRKEGQNVTLSCEQNLNHDAMYWYRQDPGQGLRLIYYSQIVNDFQKGDIAEGYSVSREKKESFPLTVTSAQKNPTAFYLCASSMRNYGYTFGSGTRLTVV.